Presented here are 14 T cell receptor beta chains from one specimen sequenced in a study of OX40 agonist ivuxolimab in advanced cancers. Sequencing used immunoSEQ multiplex PCR; TCRdb keeps in-frame clones, though not all of them. This sample yields tens of thousands of clones, of which roughly nine tenths are seen a single time; approximately 14% belongs to the top ten. Source: CD4+ or CD8+ T cells sorted from blood, taken in a trial of the OX40 agonist ivuxolimab. These receptors were collected from an adult with an advanced solid tumor such as melanoma, head and neck, liver or kidney cancer.

The CDR3 region is CASSPGYEQYF. In nucleotides, the CDR3 is TGTGCCAGCAGTCCGGGGTACGAGCAGTACTTC. The chain joins TRBV2 to TRBJ2-7, with D tentatively TRBD2 (5 bases). Trimming took 5 bases from V and 4 from J, leaving 6 bases between them. Germline V gene data show CDR1 as SNHLY and CDR2 as FYNNEI. The CDR3 has 11 amino acids.

The CDR3 DNA sequence: TGTGCCAGCGCCCGGCCAGATACGCAGTATTTT. This sequence encodes CASARPDTQYF. This rearrangement joins TRBV27 to TRBJ2-3; D gene ambiguous. Trimming removed 8 bases at V and 4 bases at J, with 7 bases between. This CDR3 region has 11 residues. Germline lookup yields CDR1 MNHEY and CDR2 SMNVEV (reference sequence).

The chain employs TRBV7-8 and TRBJ2-7; TRBD2 aligns across 7 bases. There are 12 residues in the CDR3. CDR1 and CDR2 (germline): SGHVS, FQNEAQ. With 5 bases clipped from V and 7 bases from J, the junction kept 5 bases outside the gene matches. CDR3 sequence: CASSPSGEEQYF. For the CDR3, the DNA is TGTGCCAGCAGCCCAAGCGGGGAGGAGCAGTACTTC.

V gene TRBV4-1 combines with J gene TRBJ2-7, with 10 nucleotides matching TRBD2. The V and J ends lost 2 bases and 0 bases, in that order; junction bases with no gene match: 4. CDR1 and CDR2 from the germline V gene are MGHRA and YSYEKL. The CDR3 contains 16 residues. CDR3 in amino acids: CASSQPTSGNSYEQYF. As DNA, the CDR3 is TGCGCCAGCAGCCAACCTACTAGCGGGAACTCCTACGAGCAGTACTTC.

J is TRBJ1-2 and V is TRBV5-4; TRBD1 matches at 7 bases. The length of the CDR3 is 12 residues. Germline V gene sequence: CDR1 SGHNT, CDR2 YYREEE (reference sequence). V lost 5 bases, J lost 7 bases, and 5 bases stayed unmatched. As DNA, the CDR3 is TGTGCCAGCAGGGGGGAGGGGGCTGGCTACACCTTC. It is translated as CASRGEGAGYTF.

The chain links TRBV23-1 to TRBJ2-7; 9 nucleotides match TRBD1. TRBV23-1 is labeled an ORF, and its function is uncertain. V gave up 5 bases and J gave up 0 bases; unmatched junction bases: 14. CDR3 length: 18 amino acids. As DNA, the CDR3 is TGCGCCAGCAGTTATTGGACAGGGGCACGGGAGGTCTCCTACGAGCAGTACTTC. Its protein product is CASSYWTGAREVSYEQYF.

The CDR3 here is CASSVGLALTDTQYF. The CDR3, as DNA: TGTGCCAGCAGCGTGGGACTAGCCCTCACAGATACGCAGTATTTT. The chain couples TRBV9 to TRBJ2-3; 9 positions agree with TRBD2. The CDR3 is 15 amino acids. Germline V gene data show CDR1 as SGDLS and CDR2 as YYNGEE. With V trimmed by 2 bases and J by 2 bases, 3 bases remained unmatched. Combining the CDR3 with reference TRBV9 and TRBJ2-3 gives the whole variable domain DSGVTQTPKHLITATGQRVTLRCSPRSGDLSVYWYQQSLDQGLQFLIQYYNGEERAKGNILERFSAQQFPDLHSELNLSSLELGDSALYFCASSVGLALTDTQYFGPGTRLTVL.

The chain links TRBV5-1 to TRBJ2-7, with a tentative D call TRBD1 (6 bases). In germline, CDR1 is SGHRS, CDR2 YFSETQ. The CDR3 is made up of 16 amino acids. With 0 bases removed from V and 4 bases from J, the gap between germline ends came to 17 bases. The CDR3 DNA is TGCGCCAGCAGCTTGGGGGTCGACAGGATAGTGTACGAGCAGTACTTC. Translating gives CASSLGVDRIVYEQYF.

The rearrangement links TRBV2 to TRBJ2-7; 10 bases fit TRBD2. CDR1 SNHLY and CDR2 FYNNEI come from the germline V gene. This CDR3 spans 15 amino acids. V was pared by 6 bases and J by 0 bases, with 5 bases of the junction left unmatched. CDR3 coding DNA: TGTGCCAGCAGGGGAGGACTAGCGGACTCCTACGAGCAGTACTTC. Its protein product is CASRGGLADSYEQYF. The full variable domain, rest sourced from reference TRBV2 and TRBJ2-7, is EPEVTQTPSHQVTQMGQEVILRCVPISNHLYFYWYRQILGQKVEFLVSFYNNEISEKSEIFDDQFSVERPDGSNFTLKIRSTKLEDSAMYFCASRGGLADSYEQYFGPGTRLTVT.

Turning to this clone: The junction shows a germline mismatch at one end, possibly a read error. The chain joins TRBV6-1 to TRBJ2-7; 10 bases are a match to TRBD2. The CDR3 is made up of 15 amino acids. Germline CDR1 is MNHNS and CDR2 is SASEGT. The CDR3 DNA sequence: TGTGCCAGCAGTGCCTGGACTAGCGGAACCTACGAGCGGTACTTC. It translates to CASSAWTSGTYERYF.

The CDR3 region is CASSVWGGYEQFF. The DNA for the CDR3 is TGTGCCAGCAGCGTTTGGGGAGGCTATGAGCAGTTCTTC. The chain links TRBV9 to TRBJ2-1, with D tentatively TRBD2 (6 bases). V shed 2 bases and J shed 8 bases, with 11 bases lying between them. Germline CDR1 and CDR2: SGDLS and YYNGEE. This CDR3 contains 13 residues.

This chain uses TRBV20-1 with TRBJ1-1, with a weak D call TRBD1 (6 bases). The CDR3 has 11 residues. Per the germline V gene, CDR1 is DFQATT and CDR2 is SNEGSKA (reference sequence). V lost 2 bases, J lost 9 bases, and 10 bases lay in between. DNA for the CDR3: TGCAGTGCTAGATCCGGACAGAAAGCTTTCTTT. As protein: CSARSGQKAFF.

In this sample, this clone is medium-sized. The genes are TRBV27 and TRBJ1-5; D is uncertain. CDR3 length equals 14 residues. CDR1 is MNHEY, CDR2 SMNVEV, per germline (reference sequence). V was clipped by 0 bases and J by 7 bases, with 10 bases between them. CDR3 nucleotide sequence: TGTGCCAGCAGTTTATCGGGGTTTCACCAGCCCCAGCATTTT. Its protein product is CASSLSGFHQPQHF.

This chain connects TRBV5-6 to TRBJ2-7, with D tentatively TRBD1 or TRBD2 (5 bases each). With 0 bases removed from V and 3 bases from J, the gap between germline ends came to 10 bases. Per germline, CDR1 SGHDT and CDR2 YYEEEE. The CDR3 loop spans 14 amino acids. CDR3 sequence: CASSLGGSNYEQYF. The CDR3 nucleotides are TGTGCCAGCAGCTTGGGGGGGAGCAACTACGAGCAGTACTTC.